This T cell receptor beta chain stems from a study of cytomegalovirus exposure and HLA in healthy donors. Study-level points and caveats: For presence/absence analyses, sequencing depth was assumed to be roughly uniform across donors.

In the case of this clone: Antigen specificity is unknown.

The ends lost 2 bases at V and 7 bases at J; junction bases unmatched: 4. Germline V gene lookup returns CDR1 SGHAT and CDR2 FQNNGV. The CDR3 sequence is 14 residues long. PCR involved 60 Vbeta and 13 Jbeta primers. Libraries were prepared by immunoSEQ multiplex PCR; TCRdb keeps only in-frame clonotypes and omits some of them. This listing includes 100,000 to 150,000 clones. The chain links TRBV11-2 to TRBJ2-4; 8 bases are shared with TRBD2. Sequencing was done on a sample of PBMCs. The source of this sequence is a woman aged 40 to 55 in good health and CMV-seropositive. The CDR3 nucleotides read TGTGCCAGCAGCTTAACGGGAGGGCTGAACATTCAGTACTTC. As protein: CASSLTGGLNIQYF. Combining the CDR3 with reference TRBV11-2 and TRBJ2-4 gives the whole variable domain EAGVAQSPRYKIIEKRQSVAFWCNPISGHATLYWYQQILGQGPKLLIQFQNNGVVDDSQLPKDRFSAERLKGVDSTLKIQPAKLEDSAVYLCASSLTGGLNIQYFGAGTRLSVL.